The clone carrying this T cell receptor beta chain has only a few counts. Its antigen is undetermined. This entry belongs to a study of T-cell reconstitution after alpha-beta-depleted transplantation in children. Overall study findings and caveats: Surviving recipient T cells and thymic progenitors underlay high day-60 TCRbeta diversity in some patients. As was reported, about two months after transplant, alpha-beta T cells came from several hundred expanded graft clones. One year after transplant, T-cell counts and diversity came mostly from newly produced T cells.

Looked up from germline, CDR1 is SGHRS and CDR2 is YFSETQ. This CDR3 comprises 14 residues. V lost 3 bases and J lost 5, with 15 bases in between. Preparing the TCRbeta library involved the use of unique molecular identifiers. TCRdb itself ran the PCR reads through MiXCR, one entry per CDR3 protein. The sample includes around 580,000 distinct CDR3 sequences, roughly a quarter of them seen just once. Sequencing was performed on PBMCs, taken before TCRalphabeta/CD19-depleted stem cell transplant. The receptor was isolated from a boy younger than two with Wiskott-Aldrich syndrome, due to receive a stem cell transplant. V and J are TRBV5-1 and TRBJ2-7; no definite D call. The CDR3 here is CASSWPLTGDEQYF. The CDR3 DNA follows: TGCGCCAGCAGCTGGCCCTTAACCGGAGACGAGCAGTACTTC.